The 7 T cell receptor beta chains below come from one sample, sequenced in a study of PD-L1 blockade in urothelial cancer. TCRdb's table, derived via immunoSEQ multiplex PCR, lists solely in-frame clones and lacks some. Of 45,000 to 60,000 clones listed, around 86% are singletons. Time point meaning: pretreatment peripheral blood. The sample was PBMCs, taken around atezolizumab (anti-PD-L1) treatment. These receptors all stem from a man aged 50-60 years with urothelial cancer.

This rearrangement joins TRBV19 to TRBJ1-6, with no clear D. CDR3 length: 16 residues. The V end was cut by 6 bases, the J end by 7 bases, with 19 bases between. The germline gives CDR1 LNHDA, CDR2 SQIVND (reference sequence). CDR3 amino acids: CASRKTGPGRNSPLHF. The CDR3 DNA sequence: TGTGCCAGTAGGAAAACCGGGCCGGGGAGGAATTCACCCCTCCACTTT.

This rearrangement joins TRBV5-1 to TRBJ2-5; no definite D call. Germline V gene data show CDR1 as SGHRS and CDR2 as YFSETQ. Trimming shortened V by 3 bases and J by 1 base, and 10 bases separated the two germline ends. This CDR3 contains 14 residues. The CDR3 here is CASSSQATQETQYF. CDR3 sequence (DNA): TGCGCCAGCAGCTCGCAGGCGACCCAAGAGACCCAGTACTTC. The whole variable domain, remainder taken from reference TRBV5-1 and TRBJ2-5, is KAGVTQTPRYLIKTRGQQVTLSCSPISGHRSVSWYQQTPGQGLQFLFEYFSETQRNKGNFPGRFSGRQFSNSRSEMNVSTLELGDSALYLCASSSQATQETQYFGPGTRLLVL.

The chain is built from TRBV5-6 and TRBJ1-6, with TRBD1 matching over 7 bases. This CDR3 contains 17 residues. The trim removed 5 bases at V and 7 bases at J, leaving 15 bases unmatched. The V gene's germline CDR1 is SGHDT and CDR2 YYEEEE. CDR3 residues: CASRMGTAALGNSPLHF. The CDR3 DNA reads TGTGCCAGCAGAATGGGGACAGCGGCCTTGGGGAATTCACCCCTCCACTTT.

In the case of this clone: The sample carries other DNA sequences with the same CDR3. This chain connects TRBV27 to TRBJ1-2; D might be TRBD1 (6 bases). Per the germline V gene, CDR1 is MNHEY and CDR2 is SMNVEV (reference sequence). The CDR3 consists of 13 residues. V lost 4 bases and J lost 14, with 20 bases in between. The CDR3 DNA sequence: TGTGCCAGCAGTTCGAAAATCCGGGACATCGAGACCTTC. Its protein is CASSSKIRDIETF.

The rearrangement links TRBV5-1 to TRBJ1-2; D may be TRBD1 (5 bases). This CDR3 is built from 14 residues. Germline CDR1 and CDR2: SGHRS and YFSETQ. The ends were cut back, 1 base at V and 5 bases at J, with 12 bases in the middle. CDR3 DNA sequence: TGCGCCAGCAGCTTGCAAACAGGACCGTATGGCTACACCTTC. It is translated as CASSLQTGPYGYTF.

V and J are TRBV18 and TRBJ2-3, with D tentatively TRBD1 (6 bases). V lost 8 bases to trimming and J lost 0 bases, with 9 bases between them. CDR1 and CDR2 (germline): KGHSH, LQKENI. CDR3 size: 13 residues. The CDR3 bases are TGTGCCAGCCACAGGGTTAGCACAGATACGCAGTATTTT. Translating gives CASHRVSTDTQYF.

V usage is TRBV6-4 and J usage is TRBJ1-2; 7 nucleotides match TRBD1. This CDR3 comprises 15 residues. V lost 2 bases, J lost 4 bases, and 7 bases stayed unmatched. Germline CDR1 reads MRHNA; CDR2 reads SNTAGT. Written as DNA, the CDR3 is TGTGCCAGCAGTGACGAGGGGGCTTCCTTCTATGGCTACACCTTC. Its protein product is CASSDEGASFYGYTF.